This T cell receptor (beta chain) was sequenced in a study of CD8 T cells in ankylosing spondylitis (dated by TCRdb to about 2017). Concerning the study at large: The study set out to find disease-linked TCR variants by profiling T cell receptor beta repertoires in ankylosing spondylitis patients and healthy donors. The full study cohort comprised around 25 ankylosing spondylitis patients and 85 to 120 healthy donors. Peripheral blood was sampled, and synovial fluid was additionally collected from ankylosing spondylitis patients. Points the paper makes about the study in general: Some motif variants were previously reported in synovial fluid and blood of reactive arthritis patients, suggesting common disease-initiation mechanisms. The disease-linked clones were reported as significantly enriched in matched synovial fluid samples from ankylosing spondylitis patients. In peripheral blood, the disease-linked clones were found at relatively low frequencies and had a CD8+ phenotype. Blood from ankylosing spondylitis patients appeared to be characterized by a TCR beta motif composed of about eight highly homologous amino acid variants.

In regard to this clonotype: Which antigen it targets is not known. Base quality data are lacking; no much larger clone is found one base away.

Sequences DFQATT (CDR1) and SNEGSKA (CDR2) are obtained from the germline V gene (reference sequence). Including cysteine and phenylalanine, the CDR3 has 18 amino acids. Only the CDR3 DNA is retained, 54 bases long and in frame from the first base. V and J are truncated by 0 bases and 6 bases respectively, leaving an intervening sequence of 24 bases. Synovial fluid samples were paired with blood samples taken from the same ankylosing spondylitis patients. This sample was sequenced with an Illumina HiSeq 2500. Quantitative 5'-RACE with molecular barcodes was the method used to prepare the TCR beta libraries. The authors' pipeline ran thus. A new computational method based on a probabilistic model of VDJ rearrangement was used to identify disease-linked TCR variants. Using fastp at Q25 and MiXCR, TCRdb reprocessed the public reads and kept productive beta chains. Each record represents a unique CDR3 protein, reported with the most common genes and DNA among its rows. V and J calls and clone size were set by TCRdb, not the authors. Present in this sample are under 150,000 distinct CDR3 sequences, 7% to 9% of which were seen just once. The ten largest account for 6% to 8% of the sample.

The chain employs TRBV20-1 and TRBJ2-1, with no D gene named confidently. The source of this sequence is a male donor with ankylosing spondylitis. Sequencing was done on a sample of synovial fluid, either unsorted or a sorted T cell fraction (not recorded which). The CDR3 protein is CSARELVGLKREFNEQFF. The nucleotides read TGCAGTGCTAGAGAGCTAGTGGGCCTGAAGAGAGAGTTCAATGAGCAGTTCTTC.